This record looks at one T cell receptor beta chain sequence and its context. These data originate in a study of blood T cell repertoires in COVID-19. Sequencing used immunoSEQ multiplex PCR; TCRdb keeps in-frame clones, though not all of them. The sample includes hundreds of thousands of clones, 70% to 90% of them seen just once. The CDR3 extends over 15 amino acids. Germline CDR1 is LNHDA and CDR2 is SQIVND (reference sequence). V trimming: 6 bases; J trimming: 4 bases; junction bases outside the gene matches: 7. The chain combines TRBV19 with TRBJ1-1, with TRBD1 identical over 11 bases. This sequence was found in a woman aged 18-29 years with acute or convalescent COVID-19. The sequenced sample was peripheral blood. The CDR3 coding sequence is TGTGCCAGTAGAGCCCCCGGGACAGGGGGCACTGAAGCTTTCTTT. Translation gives CASRAPGTGGTEAFF.